These 5 T cell receptor beta chains were sequenced from one sample in a study of blood T cell repertoires in COVID-19. Data came from immunoSEQ multiplex PCR; TCRdb stores just in-frame clones and leaves some out. The data contain approximately 140,000 clones, roughly 88% of them seen just once; the ten biggest clones take up roughly 28%. The sample was peripheral blood. Receptors originate from a human donor in a cohort sampled during active COVID-19.

The gene calls are TRBV5-1 and TRBJ2-2; no reliable D call. The germline V gene has CDR1 SGHRS and CDR2 YFSETQ. V dropped 3 bases and J dropped 3 bases, with 9 bases sitting between them. This CDR3 has 14 residues. This CDR3 reads CASSSVLYTGELFF. The CDR3 region has the DNA TGCGCCAGCAGCTCGGTACTATACACCGGGGAGCTGTTTTTT.

The chain links TRBV3-1 (or the pseudogene TRBV3-2) to TRBJ2-1; 8 bases agree with TRBD2. The CDR3 is 15 residues long. Germline assignment: CDR1 LGHDT and CDR2 YNNKEL (reference sequence). Germline trimming cut 5 bases from V and 2 bases from J; bases unmatched to any gene: 5. CDR3 residues: CASSSSGGAYNEQFF. DNA of the CDR3: TGTGCCAGCAGCTCATCGGGGGGGGCCTACAATGAGCAGTTCTTC.

This clone was picked up a small number of times. The rearrangement links TRBV7-7 to TRBJ2-7; possible D gene TRBD1, 6 bases. V was cut by 4 bases and J by 3 bases, with 13 bases left in between. Germline CDR1 and CDR2: SSHAT and FNYEAQ (reference sequence). The CDR3 is made up of 14 amino acids. The CDR3 here is CASSYRDTLYEQYF. DNA for the CDR3: TGTGCCAGCAGCTATAGGGACACCCTCTACGAGCAGTACTTC.

This chain joins TRBV5-1 and TRBJ1-2; no clear D gene. Trimming shortened V by 3 bases and J by 4 bases, and 13 bases separated the two germline ends. The CDR3 spans 14 residues. Germline CDR1 is SGHRS and CDR2 is YFSETQ. CDR3 residues: CASSWMREGYGYTF. The CDR3 nucleotides are TGCGCCAGCAGCTGGATGAGGGAAGGCTATGGCTACACCTTC.

This chain links TRBV10-3 with TRBJ2-6, with no clear D. V was trimmed by 0 bases and J by 0 bases, leaving 9 bases between them. This CDR3 has 17 amino acids. Germline assignment: CDR1 ENHRY and CDR2 SYGVKD. The chain's CDR3 is CAISESLRHSGANVLTF. CDR3 sequence (DNA): TGTGCCATCAGTGAGTCGCTGCGGCACTCTGGGGCCAACGTCCTGACTTTC.